This T cell receptor (beta chain) was obtained from a study of beta chain features in type 1 diabetes. Overall study context: Across the samples, over 85 million sorted cells were examined in total.

The sequenced template was cDNA made from the entire isolated RNA. The table came from immunoSEQ multiplex PCR; TCRdb's copy has only in-frame clones and leaves some out. There are hundreds of thousands of clones in the sample; over 13% occur only once, and nearly 0.04% lies in the top ten. Study observations and caveats: Shortening of TCRB CDR3s, moderate but significant, appeared in all four CD4+ subsets of Type 1 diabetes patients.

As regards this clone: Its antigen is not identified.

This CDR3 is 13 amino acids long. The V end lost 8 bases, the J end lost 8 bases, and 18 bases lay between the germline ends. Looked up from germline, CDR1 is MNHEY and CDR2 is SVGAGI. This receptor was identified in a man aged 18-30 years with type 1 diabetes. This chain connects TRBV6-5 to TRBJ1-2, with D maybe TRBD1 (5 bases). Sequencing was performed on naive CD4+ T cells from blood. The CDR3 spells CASLGDPPLGYTF. DNA for the CDR3: TGTGCCAGCCTAGGGGACCCCCCCCTAGGCTACACCTTC.